The entry below gives a single TCR beta chain sequence along with its context. Here immunoSEQ multiplex PCR was the method, and the copy in TCRdb shows in-frame clones only, minus some. The repertoire holds some 100,000 clones, with about 85% as singletons. The sample is drawn from a study of blood T cell repertoires in COVID-19. As for the study in general: Collection of acute and convalescent COVID-19 samples took place in the United States, Italy and Spain.

The CDR3 contains 13 residues. V gave up 4 bases and J gave up 8 bases; unmatched junction bases: 5. Germline CDR1 reads SGHDN; CDR2 reads FVKESK. The material sequenced was peripheral blood. This chain links TRBV14 with TRBJ2-1; TRBD2 matches at 7 bases. This sequence was found in a man aged 50 to 60 with active or convalescent COVID-19. The CDR3 reads CASSLIAGYEQFF. DNA for the CDR3: TGTGCCAGCAGCCTTATAGCGGGTTATGAGCAGTTCTTC. Full variable domain (remainder filled in from reference TRBV14 and TRBJ2-1): EAGVTQFPSHSVIEKGQTVTLRCDPISGHDNLYWYRRVMGKEIKFLLHFVKESKQDESGMPNNRFLAERTGGTYSTLKVQPAELEDSGVYFCASSLIAGYEQFFGPGTRLTVL.